One and the same sample provided the 27 T cell receptor beta chains below, sequenced in a study of blood T cell repertoires in COVID-19. Measured with immunoSEQ multiplex PCR; TCRdb has only the in-frame clones, and not every one. The sample shows about 110,000 clones, around 90% of them seen only once. Specimen: peripheral blood. All receptors come from a woman aged 50 to 65 with acute or convalescent COVID-19.

In its sample, this clone was seen once. V is TRBV28 and J is TRBJ2-7, with D possibly matching TRBD1 (6 bases). Germline lookup yields CDR1 MDHEN and CDR2 SYDVKM. Trimming pared 7 bases from V and 5 bases from J, leaving 9 bases between. This CDR3 is 11 amino acids long. The CDR3, as DNA: TGTGCCAGCACCACAGGGAACGAGCAGTACTTC. The encoded protein is CASTTGNEQYF. Looking up the rest from reference TRBV28 and TRBJ2-7 gives the full variable domain: DVKVTQSSRYLVKRTGEKVFLECVQDMDHENMFWYRQDPGLGLRLIYFSYDVKMKEKGDIPEGYSVSREKKERFSLILESASTNQTSMYLCASTTGNEQYFGPGTRLTVT.

V is TRBV10-3 and J is TRBJ1-5, with D possibly being TRBD1 (6 bases). Germline V gene data show CDR1 as ENHRY and CDR2 as SYGVKD. The CDR3 is 16 residues long. V was clipped by 1 base and J by 2 bases, with 12 bases between them. CDR3 coding DNA: TGTGCCATCAGTGAGTTGGACAGTGGGGGCAATCAGCCCCAGCATTTT. This gives the protein CAISELDSGGNQPQHF.

Only one count was recorded for this clone. The chain uses TRBV20-1 and TRBJ2-1, with TRBD2 matching over 7 bases. The CDR3 consists of 17 residues. V dropped 3 bases and J dropped 0; count of bases not matched to a gene: 11. Germline assignment: CDR1 DFQATT and CDR2 SNEGSKA (reference sequence). This CDR3 is CSASSSGTSSSYNEQFF. DNA of the CDR3: TGCAGTGCTAGTTCAAGCGGGACCTCTAGCTCCTACAATGAGCAGTTCTTC.

This chain links TRBV5-1 with TRBJ2-5; tentatively, D is TRBD2 (6 bases). Trimming left V 4 bases short and J 1 base short, with 17 bases between. The CDR3 extends over 16 amino acids. Germline CDR1 and CDR2: SGHRS and YFSETQ. This CDR3 reads CASSGGTATPQETQYF. In nucleotides, the CDR3 is TGCGCCAGCAGCGGGGGGACGGCGACCCCCCAAGAGACCCAGTACTTC.

V is TRBV27 and J is TRBJ1-6, with 10 positions matching TRBD1. V dropped 5 bases and J dropped 6; count of bases not matched to a gene: 4. CDR1 MNHEY and CDR2 SMNVEV come from the germline V gene (reference sequence). The CDR3 loop spans 15 amino acids. The CDR3 loop reads CASSPDRGPNSPLHF. DNA for the CDR3: TGTGCCAGCAGTCCCGACAGGGGGCCTAATTCACCCCTCCACTTT.

The rearrangement links TRBV19 to TRBJ2-5; D gene unclear. V dropped 3 bases and J dropped 5 bases, with 13 bases sitting between them. This CDR3 comprises 14 residues. The V gene's germline CDR1 is LNHDA and CDR2 SQIVND (reference sequence). CDR3 loop: CASSMSPRSETQYF. CDR3 nucleotides: TGTGCCAGTAGTATGAGTCCTCGTAGTGAGACCCAGTACTTC. The complete variable domain, with remaining parts taken from reference TRBV19 and TRBJ2-5, reads DGGITQSPKYLFRKEGQNVTLSCEQNLNHDAMYWYRQDPGQGLRLIYYSQIVNDFQKGDIAEGYSVSREKKESFPLTVTSAQKNPTAFYLCASSMSPRSETQYFGPGTRLLVL.

The CDR3 loop reads CASRPGTGGTDTQYF. The CDR3 DNA reads TGCGCCAGCAGACCCGGGACAGGGGGCACAGATACGCAGTATTTT. This chain links TRBV10-2 with TRBJ2-3; 10 bases match TRBD1. J lost 1 base, V lost 6 bases, and 4 bases had no gene match. The CDR3 has 15 amino acids. In germline, CDR1 is WSHSY, CDR2 SAAADI.

This clone has just one count. The chain recombines TRBV19 with TRBJ2-4, with TRBD2 identical over 11 bases. The V and J ends lost 9 bases and 10 bases, in that order; junction bases with no gene match: 11. The CDR3 is made up of 14 amino acids. The germline CDR1 and CDR2 sequences are LNHDA and SQIVND (reference sequence). The CDR3 nucleotides read TGTGCCAGCGCCTTGGGACTAGCGGATGGGATTCAGTACTTC. Its protein product is CASALGLADGIQYF. The whole variable domain, filled in from reference TRBV19 and TRBJ2-4, reads DGGITQSPKYLFRKEGQNVTLSCEQNLNHDAMYWYRQDPGQGLRLIYYSQIVNDFQKGDIAEGYSVSREKKESFPLTVTSAQKNPTAFYLCASALGLADGIQYFGAGTRLSVL.

This chain links TRBV11-3 with TRBJ1-1; a weak D match, TRBD1 (5 bases). This CDR3 spans 15 amino acids. Germline CDR1 and CDR2: SGHNT and YENEEA. The V gene lost 5 bases and the J gene lost 3 bases, with 16 bases spanning the gap. The CDR3 bases are TGTGCCAGCAGCCCGGGGGGGGGAAGAGACACTGAAGCTTTCTTT. The encoded protein is CASSPGGGRDTEAFF.

V is TRBV3-1 (or the pseudogene TRBV3-2) and J is TRBJ2-7, with TRBD1 matching 7 bases. V shed 3 bases, J shed 2 bases, and the junction held 7 bases outside the gene matches. The length of the CDR3 is 15 residues. Germline V gives CDR1 LGHDT, CDR2 YNNKEL (reference sequence). CDR3 in DNA: TGTGCCAGCAGCCAGCACAGGGGAGTAACCTACGAGCAGTACTTC. This encodes CASSQHRGVTYEQYF.

V is TRBV10-1 and J is TRBJ2-3; TRBD1 matches at 7 bases. The V gene's germline CDR1 is WNHNN and CDR2 SYGVQD (reference sequence). The CDR3 extends over 16 amino acids. V lost 0 bases and J lost 4; bases outside the gene matches: 7. The CDR3 DNA follows: TGCGCCAGCAGTGAGTCGATGACAGGGAAGGCAGATACGCAGTATTTT. This encodes CASSESMTGKADTQYF.

CDR3 residues: CAWSPQGGSYEQYF. CDR3 nucleotide sequence: TGTGCCTGGAGTCCTCAGGGGGGATCCTACGAGCAGTACTTC. The V and J genes are TRBV30 and TRBJ2-7, with D possibly TRBD1 on 7 matching bases. V was cut by 2 bases and J by 1 base, with 12 bases left in between. The germline CDR1 and CDR2 sequences are GTSNPN and SVGIG (reference sequence). The CDR3 consists of 14 residues.

V usage is TRBV5-1 and J usage is TRBJ2-5, with TRBD2 matching over 11 bases. This CDR3 is 14 amino acids long. CDR1 SGHRS and CDR2 YFSETQ come from the germline V gene. The V segment lost 2 bases and the J segment 4 bases; nucleotides outside the gene matches: 1. The chain's CDR3 is CASSFTSGRETQYF. The CDR3 bases are TGCGCCAGCAGCTTTACTAGCGGGAGAGAGACCCAGTACTTC. Complete variable domain (other parts from reference TRBV5-1 and TRBJ2-5): KAGVTQTPRYLIKTRGQQVTLSCSPISGHRSVSWYQQTPGQGLQFLFEYFSETQRNKGNFPGRFSGRQFSNSRSEMNVSTLELGDSALYLCASSFTSGRETQYFGPGTRLLVL.

Many counts were recorded for this clone. The chain combines TRBV2 with TRBJ2-6; D is unclear. Per the germline V gene, CDR1 is SNHLY and CDR2 is FYNNEI. This CDR3 spans 14 amino acids. The V and J ends lost 8 bases and 1 base respectively, with 9 bases between them. The CDR3 DNA sequence: TGTGCCAGCCCTAGACGGTCTGGGGCCAACGTCCTGACTTTC. Amino acid sequence: CASPRRSGANVLTF.

CDR3 amino acids: CASRTPDRYNSPLHF. As DNA, the CDR3 is TGTGCCAGCAGGACACCGGACAGATATAATTCACCCCTCCACTTT. This rearrangement joins TRBV28 to TRBJ1-6; weak D call: TRBD1 (6 bases). Trimming removed 6 bases from V and 4 bases from J, with 13 bases in between. The CDR3 is 15 amino acids. CDR1 MDHEN and CDR2 SYDVKM come from the germline V gene. Combining the CDR3 with reference TRBV28 and TRBJ1-6 gives the whole variable domain DVKVTQSSRYLVKRTGEKVFLECVQDMDHENMFWYRQDPGLGLRLIYFSYDVKMKEKGDIPEGYSVSREKKERFSLILESASTNQTSMYLCASRTPDRYNSPLHFGNGTRLTVT.

The chain recombines TRBV27 with TRBJ2-6; no clear D. This CDR3 region has 16 residues. Germline CDR1 MNHEY, CDR2 SMNVEV (reference sequence). V was shortened by 5 bases and J by 4 bases, with 15 bases between the two germline ends. CDR3 residues: CASSGRSSGGANVLTF. CDR3 bases: TGTGCCAGCAGTGGCAGGTCCTCCGGAGGGGCCAACGTCCTGACTTTC.

The chain combines TRBV14 with TRBJ1-1, with 8 bases fitting TRBD1. The junction had 8 bases not matched to a gene; V was cut back by 3 bases and J by 2 bases. The germline V gene has CDR1 SGHDN and CDR2 FVKESK. The CDR3 contains 16 residues. DNA of the CDR3: TGTGCCAGCAGCCACAGGGGGCCGGCTCGTAACACTGAAGCTTTCTTT. Translated, it gives CASSHRGPARNTEAFF.

The chain joins TRBV5-1 to TRBJ2-5; TRBD1 might be the D (6 bases). Deletions cut 5 bases from V and 2 bases from J, with 13 bases between. Germline CDR1 reads SGHRS; CDR2 reads YFSETQ. CDR3 length: 14 amino acids. The CDR3 bases are TGCGCCAGCAGTCCTGTCGGACAGCAAGAGACCCAGTACTTC. Amino acids: CASSPVGQQETQYF.

This chain uses TRBV18 with TRBJ2-1; 8 bases fit TRBD2. This CDR3 contains 13 residues. V gave up 1 base and J gave up 9 bases; unmatched junction bases: 2. The germline V gene has CDR1 KGHSH and CDR2 LQKENI. CDR3 in amino acids: CASSPQLAVEQFF. As DNA, the CDR3 is TGTGCCAGCTCACCACAACTAGCGGTTGAGCAGTTCTTC.

The J gene is TRBJ2-3, the V gene TRBV11-2, with TRBD2 matching 8 bases. The CDR3 sequence is 17 residues long. The junction had 12 bases not matched to a gene; V was cut back by 4 bases and J by 3 bases. Germline-derived CDR1 and CDR2 are SGHAT and FQNNGV. Here the CDR3 DNA reads TGTGCCAGCAGCTACAACTCCGGGGGGGTTGGTACAGATACGCAGTATTTT. The encoded protein is CASSYNSGGVGTDTQYF.

The chain uses TRBV9 and TRBJ2-3; 14 bases map to TRBD2. This CDR3 region has 16 residues. The V and J ends lost 3 bases and 7 bases, in that order; junction bases with no gene match: 7. From germline, CDR1 is SGDLS and CDR2 YYNGEE. CDR3 nucleotide sequence: TGTGCCAGCAGCGCAACCGGGACTAGCGGGAGAAATACGCAGTATTTT. Protein sequence: CASSATGTSGRNTQYF.

This clone appeared a single time. The chain links TRBV3-1 (or the pseudogene TRBV3-2) to TRBJ2-5, with 8 bases matching TRBD1. The germline V gene has CDR1 LGHDT and CDR2 YNNKEL (reference sequence). The CDR3 consists of 16 residues. V lost 0 bases and J lost 7; bases outside the gene matches: 10. CDR3 nucleotides: TGTGCCAGCAGCCAAGATGGCGGGACAGGAAGCGGGACCCAGTACTTC. Translation gives CASSQDGGTGSGTQYF.

V usage is TRBV6-5 and J usage is TRBJ2-2, with a tentative D call TRBD2 (6 bases). The germline V gene has CDR1 MNHEY and CDR2 SVGAGI. Trimming cost V 10 bases and J 0 bases, with 12 bases left between them. The CDR3 spans 14 residues. The CDR3 DNA reads TGTGCCACCCGGCGGGGAGCGAACACCGGGGAGCTGTTTTTT. It specifies CATRRGANTGELFF.

Here the CDR3 reads CASSYDCSSSPSYEQYF. Here the CDR3 DNA reads TGTGCCAGCAGTTACGATTGTTCCAGTAGCCCCTCCTACGAGCAGTACTTC. The V and J genes are TRBV6-7 and TRBJ2-7; D remains ambiguous. TRBV6-7 is annotated as an ORF whose role is uncertain. CDR3 length equals 17 residues. Trimming left V 2 bases short and J 0 bases short, with 17 bases between.

This chain uses TRBV7-2 with TRBJ2-1; TRBD2 aligns across 10 bases. V lost 2 bases, J lost 9 bases, and 13 bases stayed unmatched. The CDR3 is made up of 17 amino acids. Germline CDR1 reads SGHTA; CDR2 reads FQGNSA. The CDR3 is CASSLLAGAGLGGEQFF. The CDR3 bases are TGTGCCAGCAGCTTACTAGCGGGAGCGGGTTTGGGTGGTGAGCAGTTCTTC.

CDR3 bases: TGTGCCAGCAGTTCAAGCCCTTCCTACGAGCAGTACTTC. Translated, it gives CASSSSPSYEQYF. This chain uses TRBV25-1 with TRBJ2-7, with D unclear. Germline CDR1 and CDR2: MGHDK and SYGVNS. The germline V and J ends were trimmed by 5 bases and 1 base, with 9 bases remaining between them. The CDR3 covers 13 residues.

This chain links TRBV5-5 with TRBJ1-1; maybe TRBD1 (5 bases). V lost 1 base, J lost 0 bases, and 10 bases lay in between. Germline CDR1 is SGHKS and CDR2 is YYEKEE (reference sequence). CDR3 length: 15 residues. The CDR3 DNA reads as TGTGCCAGCAGCTTGATACCAGGGATGAACACTGAAGCTTTCTTT. Its protein product is CASSLIPGMNTEAFF.